This T cell receptor beta chain appears in the sequencing data of a study of regulatory T cells in long-lasting Graves disease. iRepertoire HTBI primers and Arm-PCR of CDR3 regions built TCR beta libraries. TCRdb re-called the multiplex PCR reads through MiXCR, storing one row per CDR3 protein. The sample consists of some 460,000 distinct CDR3 sequences, around 15% of them appearing once. This clonotype has at least ten counts. Time point noted: newly diagnosed GD, antithyroid drugs for less than 3 months. TCR sequences were obtained from RNA taken from PBMCs. EDTA tubes received about 9.3 milliliters of collected peripheral blood. The sample was also linked to a second study, of T cells in Graves' hyperthyroidism and ophthalmopathy. This second study says: Among thyroid clonotypes expanded above 0.001, most also appeared in blood.

The receptor was isolated from a man aged 35-49 years with Graves disease. The sample consisted of peripheral blood mononuclear cells (PBMCs), taken at new diagnosis, from a patient treated with antithyroid drugs.

CDR3 DNA: TGTGCCACCAGCATTTTGAGCCGGGAGCAAGGAGAGCAGTACTTC. This translates into CATSILSREQGEQYF. The J gene is TRBJ2-7, the V gene TRBV15; D might be TRBD2 (6 bases). V was pared by 4 bases and J by 7 bases, with 20 bases between. Germline CDR1 and CDR2: LNHNV and YYDKDF (reference sequence). The CDR3 has 15 amino acids.